This TCR beta chain was captured in a study of blood T cell repertoires in COVID-19. On the study more broadly: The United States, Italy and Spain supplied acute and convalescent COVID-19 samples.

As handled by the study authors: Amplification from reference gene primers served as the basis for estimated nucleated cell counts. Clones were sequenced by immunoSEQ multiplex PCR, and TCRdb holds only the in-frame ones, with some missing. The V and J calls and the clone size are those of that table, but D and trimming were determined from the DNA. The data show 15,000 to 20,000 clones, roughly 86% seen once. The CDR3 contains 13 residues. V gave up 4 bases and J gave up 7 bases, with 13 bases separating them. The chain carries TRBV12-3 or TRBV12-4 and TRBJ2-5; a possible D gene is TRBD1 (5 bases). The specimen sequenced was peripheral blood. This TCR came from a human donor in a cohort sampled during active COVID-19. As DNA, the CDR3 is TGTGCCAGCAGTTCGACAGATTCTGGGACCCAGTACTTC. It yields the protein CASSSTDSGTQYF.